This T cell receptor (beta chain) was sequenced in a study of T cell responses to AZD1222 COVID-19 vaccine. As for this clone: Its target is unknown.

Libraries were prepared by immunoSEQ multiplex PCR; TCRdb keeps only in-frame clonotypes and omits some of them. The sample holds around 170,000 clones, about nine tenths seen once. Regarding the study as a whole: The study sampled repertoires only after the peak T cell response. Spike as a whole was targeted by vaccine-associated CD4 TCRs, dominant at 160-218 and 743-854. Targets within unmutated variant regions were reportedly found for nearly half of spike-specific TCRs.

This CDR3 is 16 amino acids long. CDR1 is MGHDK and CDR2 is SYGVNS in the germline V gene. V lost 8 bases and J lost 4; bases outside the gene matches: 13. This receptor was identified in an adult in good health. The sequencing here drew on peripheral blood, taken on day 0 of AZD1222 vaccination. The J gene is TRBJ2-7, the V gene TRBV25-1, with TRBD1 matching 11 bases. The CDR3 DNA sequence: TGTGCCAGCGCAAAGGACAGGGGGCCACTACCTTACGAGCAGTACTTC. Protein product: CASAKDRGPLPYEQYF.